Listed here is a single TCR beta chain. This entry is derived from a study of PD-L1 blockade in urothelial cancer. Study as a whole: Blood was subjected to analysis at 3 weeks (second dose) and 6 weeks following treatment start.

The time point was: peripheral blood 6 weeks after treatment start. The study enrolled patients with locally advanced or metastatic urothelial carcinoma. The V end was cut by 3 bases, the J end by 3 bases, with 9 bases between. Germline assignment: CDR1 SGHTA and CDR2 FQGNSA. The CDR3 consists of 13 residues. Sequencing used immunoSEQ multiplex PCR; TCRdb keeps in-frame clones, though not all of them. The data contain approximately 93,000 clones, over 80% of them singletons. The specimen comprised PBMCs, sampled around atezolizumab (anti-PD-L1) treatment. This TCR derives from a man aged 70-80 years with urothelial cancer. The genes are TRBV7-2 and TRBJ2-7; D may be TRBD2 (5 bases). This chain's CDR3 is CASSFGLSYEQYF. In DNA, the CDR3 is TGTGCCAGCAGCTTCGGACTGAGCTACGAGCAGTACTTC.